This T cell receptor beta chain was sequenced for a study of Ad26.COV2.S vaccination and SARS-CoV-2 variants. Study in general: Donor allocation was to the COV1001 Ad26.COV2.S trial arm. Doses of Ad26.COV2.S were injected into muscle once or twice, 56 days apart. General study results and limits: Total T cell responses were possibly underestimated by TCR breadth and depth analyses. Vaccinees showed greater spike-specific TCR breadth than placebo recipients.

As for treatment: roughly 20 received Ad26.COV2.S at low or high dose, single or two shots; a few received placebo; per-sample allocation not given. Sample collection was performed on day 63 after the first vaccine or placebo injection. Comments on this clone: What it recognizes is unknown.

Only in-frame clones appear in the TCRdb table, and some are missing; sequencing was by immunoSEQ multiplex PCR. The data contain about 480,000 clones, roughly nine tenths of them singletons. This TCR was recovered from a person aged 18-60 years who received the Ad26.COV2.S COVID-19 vaccine or a placebo. This material consisted of peripheral blood, taken in a trial of Ad26.COV2.S vaccine versus placebo.

The CDR3 DNA reads as TGCGCCAGCAGCCCAGGGGCCACTTATGGCTACACCTTC. Protein: CASSPGATYGYTF. This chain connects TRBV5-1 to TRBJ1-2, with D tentatively TRBD1 (6 bases). The ends were cut back, 4 bases at V and 5 bases at J, with 12 bases in the middle. The germline gives CDR1 SGHRS, CDR2 YFSETQ. The CDR3 covers 13 residues.